Presented here are 7 T cell receptor beta chains from one specimen sequenced in a study of T cells in Graves' hyperthyroidism and ophthalmopathy (dated by TCRdb to between 2018 and 2021). The library was produced with multiplex PCR. Sequencing instrument: Illumina HiSeq 2000. The TCR beta CDR3 regions were amplified from RNA transcripts. A first-round RT-PCR of the TCR CDR3 used the HTBI primer set with the Qiagen OneStep RT-PCR kit. TCRdb reran the public reads through fastp at Q25 and MiXCR, keeping productive beta chains. CDR3 protein sequences are deduplicated, and each keeps its most common genes and DNA. This sample gives 350,000 or so distinct CDR3 sequences in total; about 18% of them show up just once. The ten largest account for roughly a third of the sample. Material: blood. These receptors all stem from a young woman with Graves' hyperthyroidism that later progressed to Graves' ophthalmopathy.

V is TRBV19 and J is TRBJ1-4; the D gene is possibly TRBD1 (6 bases). Per the germline V gene, CDR1 is LNHDA and CDR2 is SQIVND (reference sequence). V dropped 5 bases and J dropped 0 bases, with 16 bases sitting between them. This CDR3 is built from 17 residues. The CDR3, as DNA: TGTGCCAGTAGTCCCCGGACAGTAACGGCAACTAATGAAAAACTGTTTTTT. Protein: CASSPRTVTATNEKLFF.

This clonotype showed up just a few times. The chain uses TRBV2 and TRBJ1-2, with a weak D call TRBD1 (5 bases). The CDR3 loop spans 14 amino acids. CDR1 and CDR2 from the germline V gene are SNHLY and FYNNEI. V lost 4 bases, J lost 8 bases, and 17 bases lay in between. CDR3 nucleotides: TGTGCCAGCAGTGCGTATCGACAGTCTCCAGGCTACACCTTC. It is translated as CASSAYRQSPGYTF.

In its sample, this clonotype was seen a few times. The gene calls are TRBV29-1 and TRBJ1-2; 11 nucleotides match TRBD1. Germline CDR1 SQVTM, CDR2 ANQGSEA. CDR3 length: 18 residues. V trimming: 5 bases; J trimming: 4 bases; junction bases outside the gene matches: 18. The CDR3 DNA follows: TGCAGCGTTAAAACCGGTGGGGACAGGGGGTTGGGGAGCTATGGCTACACCTTC. This codes for CSVKTGGDRGLGSYGYTF.

This clonotype has a count of ten or more. This rearrangement joins TRBV6-1 to TRBJ2-1; 11 nucleotides line up with TRBD2. CDR3 length: 17 amino acids. J gave up 0 bases and V 7 bases, and 8 bases lay outside the gene matches. Per germline, CDR1 MNHNS and CDR2 SASEGT. The CDR3 region has the DNA TGTGCCAGCACGGACGCACTAGCGGGAGTCTCCTACAATGAGCAGTTCTTC. It codes for CASTDALAGVSYNEQFF.

This clonotype was counted ten times or more. The gene calls are TRBV6-1 and TRBJ1-2; 8 bases are shared with TRBD1. J gave up 5 bases and V 4 bases, and 3 bases lay outside the gene matches. This CDR3 comprises 13 residues. Germline CDR1 MNHNS, CDR2 SASEGT. The CDR3 sequence: CASSVDRGYGYTF. DNA of the CDR3: TGTGCCAGCAGTGTAGACAGGGGTTATGGCTACACCTTC.

This clonotype was found a few times. This chain links TRBV29-1 with TRBJ1-2; TRBD1 is a possible D gene (5 bases). The CDR3 has 13 amino acids. Germline CDR1 and CDR2: SQVTM and ANQGSEA. V shed 3 bases and J shed 4 bases, with 12 bases lying between them. This CDR3 is CSVEGEAGYGYTF. DNA of the CDR3: TGCAGCGTTGAGGGGGAGGCGGGCTATGGCTACACCTTC.

The rearrangement uses TRBV4-1 and TRBJ2-2; D tentatively fits TRBD1 or TRBD2 (5 bases each). V lost 2 bases to trimming and J lost 0 bases, with 13 bases between them. The CDR3 totals 17 residues. The germline gives CDR1 MGHRA, CDR2 YSYEKL. CDR3 amino acids: CASSQFPGRANTGELFF. CDR3 in DNA: TGCGCCAGCAGCCAATTTCCGGGGCGAGCGAACACCGGGGAGCTGTTTTTT.